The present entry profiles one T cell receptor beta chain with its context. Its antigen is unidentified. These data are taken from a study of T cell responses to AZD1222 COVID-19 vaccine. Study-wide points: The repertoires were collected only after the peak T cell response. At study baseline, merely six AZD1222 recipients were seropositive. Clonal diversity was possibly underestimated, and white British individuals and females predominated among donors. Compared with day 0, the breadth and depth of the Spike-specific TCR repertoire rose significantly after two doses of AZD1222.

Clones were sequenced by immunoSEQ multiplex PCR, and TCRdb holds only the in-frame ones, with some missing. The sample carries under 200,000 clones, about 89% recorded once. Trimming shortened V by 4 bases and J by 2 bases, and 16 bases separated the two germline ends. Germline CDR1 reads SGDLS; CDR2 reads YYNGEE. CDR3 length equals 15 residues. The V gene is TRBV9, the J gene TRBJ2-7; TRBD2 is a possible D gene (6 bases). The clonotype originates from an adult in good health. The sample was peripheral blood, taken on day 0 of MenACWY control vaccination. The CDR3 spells CASSLQAGSTYEQYF. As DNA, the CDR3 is TGTGCCAGCAGCCTCCAGGCGGGATCGACCTACGAGCAGTACTTC.